These 30 T cell receptor beta chains originate from one sample sequenced in a study of T cells in Graves' hyperthyroidism and ophthalmopathy. Amplification yielded TCR beta CDR3 regions, with RNA transcripts as the source. HTBI primers were the set used in a first-round RT-PCR of the TCR CDR3. In TCRdb, the multiplex PCR reads were re-called with MiXCR into one record per CDR3 protein. The sample carries more than 500,000 distinct CDR3 sequences, about 16% recorded once. The source material was blood. All receptors derive from a woman aged 25-40 years with Graves' ophthalmopathy.

This clonotype was observed at least ten times. This chain joins TRBV20-1 and TRBJ1-5; the D is unclear. The CDR3 runs 16 residues. Germline CDR1 reads DFQATT; CDR2 reads SNEGSKA (reference sequence). Trimming pared 6 bases from V and 4 bases from J, leaving 22 bases between. CDR3 sequence (DNA): TGCAGTGCCAGTGCCGGGGAATCATTGAGGAATCAGCCCCAGCATTTT. This codes for CSASAGESLRNQPQHF.

This clonotype has at least ten counts. The chain combines TRBV11-2 with TRBJ2-7; D is unclear. The CDR3 is 14 residues long. V lost 0 bases and J lost 0, with 6 bases in between. Germline V gene data show CDR1 as SGHAT and CDR2 as FQNNGV. The CDR3 DNA sequence: TGTGCCAGCAGCTTAGATAGTAGCTCCTACGAGCAGTACTTC. Residues: CASSLDSSSYEQYF.

The gene calls are TRBV10-3 and TRBJ2-5; tentatively, D is TRBD1 (6 bases). The germline V gene has CDR1 ENHRY and CDR2 SYGVKD. The CDR3 is made up of 12 amino acids. With 9 bases removed from V and 7 bases from J, the gap between germline ends came to 15 bases. This CDR3 reads CAIPAGEVTQYF. CDR3 nucleotides: TGTGCCATACCCGCAGGGGAAGTGACCCAGTACTTC.

This clonotype was observed a few times. This rearrangement joins TRBV28 to TRBJ2-7; TRBD1 is a possible D gene (5 bases). This CDR3 comprises 17 residues. The V end was cut by 2 bases, the J end by 3 bases, with 20 bases between. The germline V gene has CDR1 MDHEN and CDR2 SYDVKM. The CDR3 region is CASSLLWGRRLGYEQYF. The CDR3 DNA reads as TGTGCCAGCAGTTTACTATGGGGCAGAAGGTTGGGCTACGAGCAGTACTTC.

The V call is TRBV15, the J call TRBJ2-3; D is possibly TRBD2 (6 bases). Germline CDR1 reads LNHNV; CDR2 reads YYDKDF (reference sequence). This CDR3 region has 16 residues. Trimming pared 0 bases from V and 5 bases from J, leaving 15 bases between. The CDR3 reads CATSRDVGGVRDTQYF. The CDR3 DNA is TGTGCCACCAGCAGAGATGTGGGGGGAGTGCGAGATACGCAGTATTTT.

In DNA, the CDR3 is TGTGCCAGCAGCTTGGACTGGACAGCCACGAACACCGGGGAGCTGTTTTTT. Its translation is CASSLDWTATNTGELFF. The chain joins TRBV11-3 to TRBJ2-2; TRBD1 is a possible D gene (6 bases). This CDR3 has 17 residues. Germline loops: CDR1 SGHNT, CDR2 YENEEA. V lost 3 bases, J lost 0 bases, and 14 bases lay in between.

This clonotype was found many times. V usage is TRBV28 and J usage is TRBJ2-7; no clear D. The V end lost 3 bases, the J end lost 4 bases, and 13 bases lay between the germline ends. The germline CDR1 and CDR2 sequences are MDHEN and SYDVKM. This CDR3 contains 14 residues. The CDR3 is CASSLGQSGYEQYF. CDR3 nucleotide sequence: TGTGCCAGCAGTTTGGGCCAGTCAGGTTACGAGCAGTACTTC.

The gene calls are TRBV29-1 and TRBJ2-5, with no clear D. Germline V lookup: CDR1 SQVTM, CDR2 ANQGSEA. Trimming shortened V by 7 bases and J by 1 base, and 16 bases separated the two germline ends. This CDR3 has 14 amino acids. CDR3 loop: CSAVPSGSQETQYF. Here the CDR3 DNA reads TGCAGCGCCGTACCTTCGGGCAGCCAAGAGACCCAGTACTTC.

The CDR3 sequence is CSATLAADGEQFF. Written as DNA, the CDR3 is TGCAGTGCGACCCTAGCGGCTGATGGTGAGCAGTTCTTC. The rearrangement uses TRBV20-1 and TRBJ2-1; TRBD2 agrees at 7 bases. Trimming cost V 6 bases and J 9 bases; bases outside gene matches: 11. Germline lookup yields CDR1 DFQATT and CDR2 SNEGSKA (reference sequence). This CDR3 has 13 residues.

The chain is built from TRBV10-2 and TRBJ2-3; D may be TRBD2 (6 bases). Trimming removed 0 bases from V and 2 bases from J, with 9 bases in between. Germline CDR1 and CDR2: WSHSY and SAAADI. This CDR3 is 15 amino acids long. The CDR3 protein is CASSESQRATDTQYF. Here the CDR3 DNA reads TGCGCCAGCAGTGAGTCCCAGCGGGCCACAGATACGCAGTATTTT.

This clonotype appeared once. The chain employs TRBV20-1 and TRBJ2-6; TRBD2 matches 10 bases. The CDR3 spans 19 residues. Trimming took 1 base from V and 2 from J; bases not matched to a gene: 11. The germline gives CDR1 DFQATT, CDR2 SNEGSKA (reference sequence). CDR3: CSARGPDLAGVTGANVLTF. In DNA, the CDR3 is TGCAGTGCTAGAGGTCCTGACCTAGCGGGAGTAACTGGGGCCAACGTCCTGACTTTC.

This chain connects TRBV4-3 to TRBJ2-2; no clear D. Germline values: CDR1 LGHNA, CDR2 YSLEER. The CDR3 is made up of 15 amino acids. V was cut by 8 bases and J by 1 base, with 14 bases left in between. The CDR3 sequence is CASRPTMMNTGELFF. The CDR3 DNA reads as TGCGCCAGCCGCCCAACTATGATGAACACCGGGGAGCTGTTTTTT.

This clonotype was detected many times. The gene calls are TRBV27 and TRBJ1-1, with D perhaps matching TRBD1 (5 bases). The length of the CDR3 is 15 residues. Germline V gene lookup returns CDR1 MNHEY and CDR2 SMNVEV (reference sequence). Trimming took 6 bases from V and 4 from J, leaving 18 bases between them. The CDR3: CASSSFRGGRTEAFF. CDR3 sequence (DNA): TGTGCCAGCAGCTCCTTTCGGGGCGGCCGCACTGAAGCTTTCTTT.

The sample holds a few counts of this clonotype. The chain couples TRBV20-1 to TRBJ2-3; possibly TRBD2 for D (5 bases). Germline V gene lookup returns CDR1 DFQATT and CDR2 SNEGSKA (reference sequence). V shed 6 bases and J shed 4 bases, with 20 bases lying between them. There are 15 residues in the CDR3. The CDR3 region is CSADILESISDTQYF. CDR3 in DNA: TGCAGTGCCGACATACTAGAGTCAATTTCAGATACGCAGTATTTT.

This clonotype was detected many times. The chain carries TRBV30 and TRBJ2-7, with unresolved D. The V gene lost 0 bases and the J gene lost 7 bases, with 10 bases spanning the gap. CDR1 and CDR2 (germline): GTSNPN, SVGIG (reference sequence). The CDR3 has 12 amino acids. The CDR3 loop is CAWSVQTVEQYF. The DNA of the CDR3 is TGTGCCTGGAGTGTTCAAACGGTGGAGCAGTACTTC.

This clonotype is a singleton in its sample. It may be a read error: a sequence one base away is much more abundant. The chain carries TRBV13 and TRBJ2-7; possibly TRBD2 for D (5 bases). The CDR3 runs 14 residues. The V and J ends lost 2 bases and 7 bases respectively, with 15 bases between them. Germline V lookup: CDR1 PRHDT, CDR2 FYEKMQ (reference sequence). CDR3 residues: CASSLRWENVEQYF. CDR3 nucleotides: TGTGCCAGCAGCTTAAGGTGGGAGAACGTTGAGCAGTACTTC.

This clonotype was observed at least ten times. V is TRBV7-2 and J is TRBJ2-7; a weak D match, TRBD2 (5 bases). Looked up from germline, CDR1 is SGHTA and CDR2 is FQGNSA. Trimming pared 5 bases from V and 0 bases from J, leaving 14 bases between. CDR3 length: 15 amino acids. DNA of the CDR3: TGTGCCAGCAGCGCGCGGGTTGGCAGCTCCTACGAGCAGTACTTC. Protein sequence: CASSARVGSSYEQYF.

The table lists this clonotype with a few counts. One base away lies a much larger clone, so this may be a sequencing read error. The chain recombines TRBV28 with TRBJ1-5; D may be TRBD1 (5 bases). V lost 8 bases and J 6 bases, leaving 14 bases between the germline ends. CDR3 size: 13 residues. In germline, CDR1 is MDHEN, CDR2 SYDVKM. CDR3 protein: CASCRVGSQPQHF. The CDR3 coding sequence is TGTGCCAGCTGCAGGGTTGGCAGTCAGCCCCAGCATTTT.

This clonotype was found many times. V usage is TRBV5-1 and J usage is TRBJ2-3; 15 bases align to TRBD2. The CDR3 runs to 19 residues. V was pared by 3 bases and J by 0 bases, with 8 bases of the junction left unmatched. Germline V gene data show CDR1 as SGHRS and CDR2 as YFSETQ. In DNA, the CDR3 is TGCGCCAGCAGCTCGGGACTAGCGGGAGGAGTCTCTAGCACAGATACGCAGTATTTT. This sequence encodes CASSSGLAGGVSSTDTQYF.

In this sample, this clonotype turned up many times. The chain carries TRBV7-8 and TRBJ2-7, with D hard to call. CDR3 length equals 16 residues. V lost 4 bases to trimming and J lost 2 bases, with 18 bases between them. CDR1 SGHVS and CDR2 FQNEAQ come from the germline V gene. The CDR3, as DNA: TGTGCCAGCAGCTCCAATGACCCTACCCCTGCCTACGAGCAGTACTTC. Protein product: CASSSNDPTPAYEQYF.

Regarding this clonotype: A much bigger clone sits one base away, suggesting this may be a read error. This chain connects TRBV29-1 to TRBJ1-2; TRBD1 agrees at 10 bases. CDR1 and CDR2 from the germline V gene are SQVTM and ANQGSEA. V was clipped by 4 bases and J by 3 bases; unmatched bases: 2. CDR3 length equals 13 residues. CDR3 in amino acids: CSVGQGAHYGYTF. DNA for the CDR3: TGCAGCGTTGGACAGGGGGCGCACTATGGCTACACCTTC.

This sequence joins TRBV6-5 and TRBJ1-4, with 7 bases aligning to TRBD1. The CDR3 consists of 15 residues. CDR1 MNHEY and CDR2 SVGAGI come from the germline V gene. After removal of 4 bases from V and 4 bases from J, the junction contained 6 bases not matched to a gene. This CDR3 reads CASSLNQGVNEKLFF. Here the CDR3 DNA reads TGTGCCAGCAGTTTAAATCAGGGGGTTAATGAAAAACTGTTTTTT.

This clonotype was detected only a few times. In DNA, the CDR3 is TGCGCCAGCAGCCAAGATTTTGGGCAGGGCGTGGAAAAACTGTTTTTT. Its protein is CASSQDFGQGVEKLFF. The chain carries TRBV4-3 and TRBJ1-4; possibly TRBD1 for D (5 bases). Germline V CDR1 and CDR2: LGHNA, YSLEER. This CDR3 is built from 16 residues. The ends were cut back, 0 bases at V and 8 bases at J, with 16 bases in the middle.

In its sample, this clonotype was seen a few times. The gene calls are TRBV19 and TRBJ2-1; TRBD2 agrees at 7 bases. CDR1 is LNHDA and CDR2 is SQIVND in the germline V gene (reference sequence). Trimming removed 9 bases from V and 7 bases from J; junction bases left unmatched: 12. The length of the CDR3 is 14 residues. CDR3 sequence: CASDKSGMINEQFF. In DNA, the CDR3 is TGTGCCAGCGACAAAAGCGGGATGATAAATGAGCAGTTCTTC.

This chain joins TRBV7-9 and TRBJ2-3, with D uncertain. The CDR3 is 14 residues long. The germline V gene encodes CDR1 SEHNR and CDR2 FQNEAQ (reference sequence). Trimming took 5 bases from V and 2 from J, leaving 11 bases between them. CDR3 DNA: TGTGCCAGCAGCCCCCCCGTAAACACAGATACGCAGTATTTT. It yields the protein CASSPPVNTDTQYF.

This clonotype showed up many times. The V and J genes are TRBV7-3 and TRBJ2-1; 7 bases align to TRBD1. The length of the CDR3 is 15 residues. CDR1 is SGHTA and CDR2 is FQGTGA in the germline V gene. After removal of 5 bases from V and 5 bases from J, the junction contained 9 bases not matched to a gene. CDR3 DNA sequence: TGTGCCAGCAGCGATACAGGGGTGAGGAACAATGAGCAGTTCTTC. This translates into CASSDTGVRNNEQFF.

The sample holds many counts of this clonotype. The genes are TRBV27 and TRBJ2-1; D might be TRBD1 (6 bases). The CDR3 spans 15 residues. The V end was cut by 7 bases, the J end by 6 bases, with 19 bases between. The germline V gene has CDR1 MNHEY and CDR2 SMNVEV (reference sequence). The CDR3 nucleotides are TGTGCCAGCACCTTGGGGGCAGGGGCCATCAATGAGCAGTTCTTC. Its translation: CASTLGAGAINEQFF.

There are a few counts of this clonotype. This is likely a read error, given that the CDR3 carries no conserved phenylalanine or tryptophan at its end. It is unclear where the CDR3 begins or ends on the DNA, so no DNA is shown, and the CDR3 is as TCRdb lists it. The chain uses TRBV3-2 and TRBJ2-3; TRBD2, as called in the table, went unchecked against the DNA. TRBV3-2 is tagged as a pseudogene. Termini included, the CDR3 measures 18 amino acids. The chain's CDR3 is CASSPEAGVLNWTDTQYL.

The CDR3 protein is CASSPRTGEDEKLFF. DNA of the CDR3: TGTGCCAGCAGCCCGAGGACAGGGGAGGATGAAAAACTGTTTTTT. The rearrangement links TRBV6-1 to TRBJ1-4, with 9 bases identical to TRBD1. Per germline, CDR1 MNHNS and CDR2 SASEGT. The CDR3 contains 15 residues. The ends lost 6 bases at V and 6 bases at J; junction bases unmatched: 8.

This clonotype was observed a handful of times. This chain links TRBV7-2 with TRBJ2-2, with D tentatively TRBD1 (6 bases). This CDR3 has 16 amino acids. Germline V lookup: CDR1 SGHTA, CDR2 FQGNSA. The V end lost 5 bases, the J end lost 3 bases, and 16 bases lay between the germline ends. This chain's CDR3 is CASSTDRGWDTGELFF. The CDR3 nucleotides are TGTGCCAGCAGCACCGATAGGGGGTGGGACACCGGGGAGCTGTTTTTT.